The clone carrying this T cell receptor beta chain was counted ten times or more. TCRdb re-analysed the PCR reads in MiXCR, keeping a single row per CDR3 protein. Here the sample spans hundreds of thousands of distinct CDR3 sequences, around 25% being singletons. This entry belongs to a study of molecular identifiers for immune sequencing clone quantification. For the study at large: Replicates involved a five-way split of RNA from approximately 20,000 or 98,000 naive CD8 cells, with sequencing of four.

The V gene's germline CDR1 is SGHDT and CDR2 YYEEEE. V was trimmed by 3 bases and J by 4 bases, leaving 13 bases between them. This CDR3 is built from 14 residues. Input for naive CD8 libraries was roughly 20,000 to 1,000,000 sorted cells; the RNA fraction used was 10%, 30% or 50%. Sequencing was performed on naive CD8+ T cells from blood, with Jurkat cell RNA spiked in. The subset here: FACS-sorted CD8+CD4-CCR7+CD45RA+ naive T cells. The gene calls are TRBV5-6 and TRBJ1-1, with D unclear. The clonotype was recovered from a human donor in good health. Some libraries in this study had Jurkat cell RNA spiked in. The CDR3 sequence is CASSSLETGTEAFF. DNA for the CDR3: TGTGCCAGCAGCTCTCTGGAAACGGGCACTGAAGCTTTCTTT.